The entry below gives a single T cell receptor (beta chain) sequence along with its context. The data were obtained in a study of OX40 agonist ivuxolimab in advanced cancers. Sequencing was performed with immunoSEQ multiplex PCR; in TCRdb, only in-frame clones are kept and a portion is missing. The table lists 45,000 to 70,000 clones, 70% to 90% of them singletons. Germline values: CDR1 LNHDA, CDR2 SQIVND (reference sequence). The V gene lost 4 bases and the J gene lost 8 bases, with 14 bases spanning the gap. There are 13 residues in the CDR3. The clonotype comes from an adult with an advanced solid tumor such as melanoma, head and neck, liver or kidney cancer. The material sequenced was CD4+ or CD8+ T cells sorted from blood, taken in a trial of the OX40 agonist ivuxolimab. The chain couples TRBV19 to TRBJ1-2, with D possibly being TRBD1 (6 bases). CDR3 sequence reads: CASSTGPQGGYTF. The DNA for the CDR3 is TGTGCCAGTAGTACAGGACCCCAGGGGGGCTACACCTTC. The complete variable domain, with remaining parts taken from reference TRBV19 and TRBJ1-2, reads DGGITQSPKYLFRKEGQNVTLSCEQNLNHDAMYWYRQDPGQGLRLIYYSQIVNDFQKGDIAEGYSVSREKKESFPLTVTSAQKNPTAFYLCASSTGPQGGYTFGSGTRLTVV.